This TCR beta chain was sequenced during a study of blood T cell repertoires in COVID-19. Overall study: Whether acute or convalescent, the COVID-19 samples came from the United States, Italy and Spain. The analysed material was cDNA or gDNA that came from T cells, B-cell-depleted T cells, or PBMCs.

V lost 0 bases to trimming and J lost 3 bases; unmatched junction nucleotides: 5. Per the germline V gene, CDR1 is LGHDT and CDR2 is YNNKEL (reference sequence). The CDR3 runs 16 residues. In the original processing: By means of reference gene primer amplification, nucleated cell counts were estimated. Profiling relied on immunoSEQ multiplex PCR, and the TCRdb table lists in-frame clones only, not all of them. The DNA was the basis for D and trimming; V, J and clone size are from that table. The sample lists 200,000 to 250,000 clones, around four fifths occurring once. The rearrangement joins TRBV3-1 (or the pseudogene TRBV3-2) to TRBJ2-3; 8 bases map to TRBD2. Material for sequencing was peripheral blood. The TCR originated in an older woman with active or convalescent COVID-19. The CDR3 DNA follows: TGTGCCAGCAGCCAAGATCGCGGGAGGTGGACAGATACGCAGTATTTT. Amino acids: CASSQDRGRWTDTQYF.